The present TCR beta chain was sequenced within a study of T cells in Graves' hyperthyroidism and ophthalmopathy. Turning to the study itself: Specimen type is peripheral blood, collected at initial diagnosis prior to any treatment. Study outcomes and limitations: Most thyroid-expanded clonotypes above 0.001 were also found in blood.

Active moderate-to-severe ophthalmopathy, Clinical Activity Score at least 3, NOSPECS at least 4, under 3 months' duration. PBMCs were sourced from roughly 9.7 ml fresh peripheral blood. The J segment lost 4 bases and the V segment lost 5 bases, leaving 11 bases of the junction unmatched. This CDR3 has 17 residues. Germline CDR1 is SGHAT and CDR2 is FQDESV (reference sequence). This clonotype was counted ten times or more. Its antigen is still unknown. TCR beta CDR3 regions were amplified from RNA transcripts. The HTBI set primed first-round TCR CDR3 RT-PCR. TCRdb re-called the multiplex PCR reads with MiXCR, one entry per CDR3 protein. The repertoire holds 640,000 or so distinct CDR3 sequences, with 12% to 15% as singletons.

The sample taken for sequencing was blood. The chain combines TRBV11-1 with TRBJ2-1; 10 bases map to TRBD2. The receptor was derived from a woman aged 18-29 years with Graves' ophthalmopathy. The CDR3 loop is CASSRPLAGVRYNEQFF. Written as DNA, the CDR3 is TGTGCCAGCAGCCGACCTCTAGCGGGAGTTAGGTACAATGAGCAGTTCTTC.